This TCR beta chain was retrieved from a study of OX40 agonist ivuxolimab in advanced cancers. As for the study more broadly: Ivuxolimab was a fully human IgG2 agonistic monoclonal antibody targeting the costimulatory receptor OX40 (CD134). Intravenous ivuxolimab was administered to patients every 2 weeks at six dose levels: 0.01, 0.1, 0.3, 1.5, 3 and 10 mg/kg. Of the approximately 53 patients in dose escalation, approximately 20 had hepatocellular carcinoma, approximately 15 had melanoma, 9 had renal cell carcinoma and 9 had head and neck cancer. The dose-escalation cohort was roughly 83% male with a mean age of 60 years, ranging from roughly 23 to 90. Patients were allowed to have had prior anti-PD-1, anti-PD-L1 or anti-CTLA-4 therapy, and around 40% of the dose-escalation patients had previously received checkpoint inhibitors. Partial responses were achieved by three dose-escalation patients, of whom one had hepatocellular carcinoma and two had cutaneous melanoma. The point of sequencing TCRbeta in the periphery was to test whether ivuxolimab changed TCR sequence diversity and drove clonal T-cell expansion. The paper describes the monotherapy dose-escalation part (N = 52 patients) of the phase I trial of ivuxolimab. Here is what the overall study found, with its caveats: On average, CD8+ T cells showed more expanded clones than CD4+ T cells after ivuxolimab. The antigen specificity of the peripheral T cells that underwent clonal expansion was not determined. At doses of 0.1 to 3.0 mg/kg, clonal expansion of both CD4+ and CD8+ blood T cells was observed from baseline to week 6. Partial responders in the 0.1-3.0 mg/kg groups had among the lowest normalized peripheral clonal expansion, especially among CD8+ T cells. Low levels of normalized T-cell clonal expansion were also seen in some patients who did not respond.

Of note for this clone: Its antigen remains undetermined. No base qualities exist here, and no much larger clone lies one base off it.

For sequencing of the TCRbeta CDR3 region, genomic DNA was extracted from the sorted cells. The immunoSEQ Assay was used for sequencing of TCRbeta CDR3 regions. TCRdb provides this immuneACCESS table in a form limited to in-frame rearrangements. Some clones are lacking; in checked studies, under half of them reflect an unresolved V gene, and why the rest are absent is not known. Within this sample are tens of thousands of clones, with around 85% of them counted one time only. Roughly 2.2% of the sample belongs to the ten largest clones. Reading from cysteine to phenylalanine, the CDR3 counts 20 amino acids. The entry retains the CDR3 DNA only, 60 bases that are in frame from base 1. The germline V gene specifies SNHLY as CDR1 and FYNNEI as CDR2. V loses 7 bases at its end and J loses 0 bases; junction bases beyond the gene matches: 21. The trial excluded patients who had a history of autoimmune disease or who were on systemic immunosuppression. In every dose cohort, peripheral blood was drawn for TCR sequencing at baseline, cycle 4 day 1, and cycle 7 day 1. The samples were drawn from a first-in-human, open-label, multicenter phase I dose-escalation trial of ivuxolimab. Adults with locally advanced or metastatic melanoma, renal cell, hepatocellular, or head and neck squamous cell carcinoma were enrolled in the trial. Before TCR sequencing, CD4+ and CD8+ T cells were separately sorted from peripheral blood.

The sequencing here drew on CD4+ or CD8+ T cells sorted from blood, taken in a trial of the OX40 agonist ivuxolimab. Recombination joined TRBV2 with TRBJ2-1, and 7 junction bases match TRBD2. This TCR was recovered from an adult with an advanced solid tumor such as melanoma, head and neck, liver or kidney cancer. Read as DNA, the sequence is TGTGCCAGCAAATACCGCAGGCGGCTAGCGGAGACGAGCTCCTACAATGAGCAGTTCTTC. The encoded protein is CASKYRRRLAETSSYNEQFF. With all but the CDR3 taken from the reference TRBV2 and TRBJ2-1 genes, the full variable domain is: EPEVTQTPSHQVTQMGQEVILRCVPISNHLYFYWYRQILGQKVEFLVSFYNNEISEKSEIFDDQFSVERPDGSNFTLKIRSTKLEDSAMYFCASKYRRRLAETSSYNEQFFGPGTRLTVL.